This T cell receptor beta chain came from a study of cytomegalovirus exposure and HLA in healthy donors. V was clipped by 0 bases and J by 3 bases; unmatched bases: 5. CDR1 LGHNA and CDR2 YNFKEQ come from the germline V gene. This CDR3 has 16 amino acids. Vbeta (60) and Jbeta (13) primers were used in the PCR. Here immunoSEQ multiplex PCR was the method, and the copy in TCRdb shows in-frame clones only, minus some. Of under 200,000 clones listed, about three quarters are singletons. This clonotype was obtained from a woman in her twenties or thirties in good health and CMV-seronegative. The V call is TRBV4-2, the J call TRBJ2-3; 8 bases map to TRBD1. Sequenced input: PBMCs. The CDR3 coding sequence is TGTGCCAGCAGCCAAGATGCAGGACAGGGAACAGATACGCAGTATTTT. Its translation is CASSQDAGQGTDTQYF.